Following are 8 T cell receptor beta chains from one sample sequenced in a study of T cell responses to AZD1222 COVID-19 vaccine listed by TCRdb under 2021. The sample's time point label is to be understood as: baseline before first vaccination. Explained via the paper, the treatment or condition label denotes: meningococcal conjugate vaccine given as trial control. Receptor amplification or capture employed the immunoSEQ multiplex PCR assay. Drawn from immuneACCESS, this table holds only the in-frame rearrangements with V and J called that TCRdb kept. Clones are partly lost; checked studies trace under half to an unresolved V gene and leave the rest unexplained. This sample is represented by 70,000 to 95,000 clones; over 75% of them were singletons. Approximately 5% of the sample lies in the top ten. The starting material was peripheral blood, obtained on day 0 of MenACWY control vaccination. Receptors were obtained from an adult in good health.

This rearrangement joins TRBV27 to TRBJ2-3; the match to TRBD1 covers 8 bases. V lost 4 bases and J lost 6; bases outside the gene matches: 12. CDR1 MNHEY and CDR2 SMNVEV come from the germline V gene (reference sequence). The CDR3 covers 16 residues. The CDR3 reads CASSSIRTGRRDTQYF. In DNA form, the CDR3 reads TGTGCCAGCAGTTCGATCCGGACAGGGAGAAGGGATACGCAGTATTTT.

The chain recombines TRBV7-9 with TRBJ2-5; D is possibly TRBD2 (5 bases). V was cut by 1 base and J by 5 bases, with 8 bases left in between. This CDR3 comprises 13 residues. Germline-derived CDR1 and CDR2 are SEHNR and FQNEAQ (reference sequence). The CDR3 sequence is CASSLDGEETQYF. In nucleotides, the CDR3 is TGTGCCAGCAGCTTAGACGGGGAGGAGACCCAGTACTTC.

In its sample, this clone was seen a few times. The chain employs TRBV5-6 and TRBJ1-6; no reliable D call. The CDR3 has 13 residues. Germline-derived CDR1 and CDR2 are SGHDT and YYEEEE. Trimming removed 0 bases at V and 6 bases at J, with 4 bases between. The CDR3 sequence is CASSLVANSPLHF. The CDR3 DNA reads as TGTGCCAGCAGCTTGGTCGCTAATTCACCCCTCCACTTT.

This clone was counted once. The chain combines TRBV28 with TRBJ2-3; 8 bases match TRBD2. CDR3 size: 15 residues. The V and J ends lost 6 bases and 4 bases, in that order; junction bases with no gene match: 9. Germline CDR1 is MDHEN and CDR2 is SYDVKM. The CDR3 protein is CASSLAGSGADTQYF. The DNA of the CDR3 is TGTGCCAGCAGCTTAGCGGGATCGGGGGCAGATACGCAGTATTTT.

This chain joins TRBV4-1 and TRBJ2-4, with D tentatively TRBD1 (6 bases). The CDR3 spans 14 residues. V shed 4 bases and J shed 14 bases, with 21 bases lying between them. From germline, CDR1 is MGHRA and CDR2 YSYEKL. The DNA of the CDR3 is TGCGCCAGCAGCCCTCCGACAGGACCAGGTCGGAAGTACTTC. Amino acids: CASSPPTGPGRKYF.

The CDR3 sequence is CSCGTVEAFF. The DNA for the CDR3 is TGCAGTTGTGGGACAGTTGAAGCTTTCTTT. The V call is TRBV20-1, the J call TRBJ1-1; 7 bases line up with TRBD1. CDR3 size: 10 residues. Germline CDR1 is DFQATT and CDR2 is SNEGSKA (reference sequence). Trimming took 8 bases from V and 7 from J; bases not matched to a gene: 4.

The chain has TRBV19 and TRBJ2-1; no clear D. Germline CDR1 LNHDA, CDR2 SQIVND (reference sequence). The CDR3 has 13 residues. V lost 4 bases to trimming and J lost 5 bases, with 9 bases between them. CDR3 protein: CASSSGRHNEQFF. For the CDR3, the DNA is TGTGCCAGTAGTAGCGGCCGACACAATGAGCAGTTCTTC. Complete variable domain (other parts from reference TRBV19 and TRBJ2-1): DGGITQSPKYLFRKEGQNVTLSCEQNLNHDAMYWYRQDPGQGLRLIYYSQIVNDFQKGDIAEGYSVSREKKESFPLTVTSAQKNPTAFYLCASSSGRHNEQFFGPGTRLTVL.

This clone was observed a handful of times. The chain combines TRBV2 with TRBJ2-2; the match to TRBD1 covers 10 bases. This CDR3 comprises 15 residues. V lost 6 bases and J lost 3; bases outside the gene matches: 4. Germline CDR1 is SNHLY and CDR2 is FYNNEI. CDR3 amino acids: CASREGQGYTGELFF. CDR3 nucleotide sequence: TGTGCCAGCAGGGAGGGACAGGGGTACACCGGGGAGCTGTTTTTT. The entire variable domain, with the rest obtained from reference TRBV2 and TRBJ2-2, is as follows: EPEVTQTPSHQVTQMGQEVILRCVPISNHLYFYWYRQILGQKVEFLVSFYNNEISEKSEIFDDQFSVERPDGSNFTLKIRSTKLEDSAMYFCASREGQGYTGELFFGEGSRLTVL.